The present T cell receptor (beta chain) was sequenced within a study of blood T cell repertoires in COVID-19. CDR1 is MGHRA and CDR2 is YSYEKL in the germline V gene. Losses at the gene ends were 4 bases for V and 6 bases for J; bases not matched to a gene: 10. The CDR3 has 16 residues. Clones were read by immunoSEQ multiplex PCR, and TCRdb kept only the in-frame ones, dropping some. Of over 350,000 clones detected, approximately 90% appear once; the ten largest clones hold roughly 4.3%. The source material was peripheral blood. The chain uses TRBV4-1 and TRBJ2-7; 12 bases fit TRBD1. This clonotype was sampled from a woman aged 25 to 45 with acute or convalescent COVID-19. Here the CDR3 reads CASSRELPGQGAEQYF. Here the CDR3 DNA reads TGCGCCAGCAGCCGAGAACTCCCGGGACAGGGGGCCGAGCAGTACTTC.